This T cell receptor (beta chain) came from a study of regulatory T cells in long-lasting Graves disease. This clonotype was counted only a few times. The sample's time point: persistent/refractory GD, antithyroid drugs over 5 years with positive TRAb. Making the TCR library involved RNA that had been extracted from PBMCs. V lost 6 bases to trimming and J lost 0 bases; unmatched junction nucleotides: 9. Germline lookup yields CDR1 MNHNS and CDR2 SASEGT. The CDR3 has 16 residues. Researchers made TCR beta libraries by using iRepertoire HTBI primers and running Arm-PCR on CDR3 regions. In TCRdb, the multiplex PCR reads were re-called with MiXCR into one record per CDR3 protein. The repertoire holds hundreds of thousands of distinct CDR3 sequences, with around 20% as singletons.

This TCR was sampled from a female donor with Graves disease. The gene calls are TRBV6-1 and TRBJ2-7; 9 bases are shared with TRBD2. The sequenced sample was peripheral blood mononuclear cells (PBMCs), obtained when the disease was refractory, from a patient treated with antithyroid drugs. CDR3 coding DNA: TGTGCCAGCAGACCCCTTAGCGGGAGCCCCTCCTACGAGCAGTACTTC. Encoded protein: CASRPLSGSPSYEQYF.